This note documents a single T cell receptor beta chain sequence. Its cognate antigen is unknown. Expressed TCRB transcripts were sequenced because the isolated RNA had all been reverse transcribed beforehand. Produced via immunoSEQ multiplex PCR; TCRdb's table is partial and in-frame only. The repertoire holds about 650,000 clones, with around 12% as singletons. The sample comes from a study of beta chain features in type 1 diabetes. Study outcomes and limitations: In every one of the four CD4+ subsets, TCRB CDR3s were moderately but significantly shorter in Type 1 diabetes patients.

The CDR3 length is 13 residues. CDR1 is SGHDT, CDR2 YYEEEE, per germline. Trimming took 2 bases from V and 9 from J, leaving 12 bases between them. V usage is TRBV5-6 and J usage is TRBJ2-1; D gene uncertain. Material for sequencing was naive CD4+ T cells from blood. The origin of this receptor is a man aged 30 to 45 with type 1 diabetes. The CDR3, as DNA: TGTGCCAGCAGCTTTTCTCCGCGAGGTGAGCAGTTCTTC. Translated, it gives CASSFSPRGEQFF.